The present entry profiles one TCR beta chain with its context. A read error may produce the germline difference seen at one junction end. This sample stems from a study of blood T cell repertoires in COVID-19. Produced via immunoSEQ multiplex PCR; TCRdb's table is partial and in-frame only. The sample has some 180,000 clones, around four fifths seen once. The CDR3 length is 16 residues. Germline values: CDR1 SGHAT, CDR2 FQNNGV. Input material: peripheral blood. The chain recombines TRBV11-2 with TRBJ2-7, with 11 positions matching TRBD2. The sequence derives from a woman aged 80 or over with active or convalescent COVID-19. In nucleotides, the CDR3 is TGTGCCAGCAGCTTAGACTCTAGCGGGGGGCCCTATGAGCAGTACTTC. The encoded protein is CASSLDSSGGPYEQYF. The full variable domain, rest sourced from reference TRBV11-2 and TRBJ2-7, is EAGVAQSPRYKIIEKRQSVAFWCNPISGHATLYWYQQILGQGPKLLIQFQNNGVVDDSQLPKDRFSAERLKGVDSTLKIQPAKLEDSAVYLCASSLDSSGGPYEQYFGPGTRLTVT.